These T cell receptor beta chains were read from a single sample in a study of blood T cell repertoires in COVID-19. Generated by immunoSEQ multiplex PCR, the TCRdb table keeps only in-frame clones and is missing some. The sample consists of roughly 90,000 clones, 80% of them appearing once. The sequenced sample consisted of peripheral blood. Every receptor here comes from a woman in her seventies with acute or convalescent COVID-19. Each CDR3 is given with its conserved first and last residue.

v_gene,j_gene,CDR3aa
TRBV2,TRBJ1-5,CASSGARSYSNQPQHF
TRBV5-1,TRBJ2-3,CASSFDGPRTQYF
TRBV6-5,TRBJ2-5,CASSSPGDRGTQYF
TRBV23-1,TRBJ2-1,CASSDRGRGLAGVSYNEQFF
TRBV30,TRBJ1-1,CAWSTRANTEAFF
TRBV3-1/TRBV3-2,TRBJ1-4,CASSQGNGGKLFF
TRBV11-2,TRBJ2-1,CASSLLGTINEQFF
TRBV5-1,TRBJ1-2,CASRRGTQAVGYGYTF
TRBV12-1,TRBJ2-6,CASSFGQPISGANVLTF
TRBV19,TRBJ2-7,CASSAAAGTGDHEQYF
TRBV5-1,TRBJ2-5,CASSLGVLAGETQYF
TRBV5-4,TRBJ2-1,CASSLVAGGPDEQFF
TRBV30,TRBJ1-4,CAWSAQTGLGEKLFF
TRBV10-3,TRBJ2-3,CAISEAGFLTDTQYF
TRBV6-5,TRBJ2-7,CASSYLGQRGEQYF
TRBV5-1,TRBJ1-1,CASSLNGGRAFF
TRBV19,TRBJ2-3,CASSIAAGADTQYF
TRBV10-3,TRBJ2-1,CAISAGDYNEQFF
TRBV7-2,TRBJ1-6,CASSFEGTVNSPLHF
TRBV14,TRBJ2-1,CASSLSGGLYNEQFF
TRBV28,TRBJ1-5,CASRGGGQGAWQPQHF
TRBV30,TRBJ2-1,CASQTSGTSRGEQFF
TRBV7-8,TRBJ2-2,CASSLPRTGQNTGELFF
TRBV3-1/TRBV3-2,TRBJ1-1,CASSPSGGIMNTEAFF
TRBV5-5,TRBJ2-1,CASSFWTGLAGLYNEQFF
TRBV5-1,TRBJ2-3,CASSLGSRTDTQYF
TRBV5-1,TRBJ2-7,CASSSLGTTVSYEQYF
TRBV20-1,TRBJ1-4,CSASSGGNEKLFF
TRBV28,TRBJ2-1,CASSRRSVEQFF
TRBV6-6,TRBJ1-6,CASSYPGQGTSSPLHF
TRBV5-4,TRBJ2-7,CASSEGGPGLSYEQYF
TRBV5-4,TRBJ1-1,CASSLAGGNTEAFF
TRBV19,TRBJ2-3,CASSIRQGSDTQYF
TRBV5-5,TRBJ2-1,CASSLDAAGNNEQFF
TRBV28,TRBJ2-4,CASSLSWTGLNIQYF
TRBV30,TRBJ1-2,CACPTTGQGASGYTF
TRBV11-2,TRBJ2-5,CASSLNREGTQYF
TRBV1,TRBJ1-3,CTRSLGVSGNTIYF
TRBV18,TRBJ2-2,CASSPGLAGITGELFF
TRBV6-2/TRBV6-3,TRBJ2-7,CASSIDRETLYEQYF
TRBV5-1,TRBJ2-1,CASSTGLAGGKDYEQFF
TRBV9,TRBJ2-5,CASSVGTGIGLDQYF
TRBV10-3,TRBJ1-2,CAISEGTGDGYTF
TRBV30,TRBJ2-7,CAWGGQGGLYEQYF
TRBV15,TRBJ2-2,CATSRDSVSGELFF
TRBV7-9,TRBJ2-5,CASSLGPPGETQYF
TRBV28,TRBJ1-5,CASLRSFNQPQHF
TRBV28,TRBJ1-6,CASSLAGSYNSPLHF
TRBV5-1,TRBJ1-2,CASSTQGARGYTF
TRBV5-1,TRBJ1-2,CASSPRPDRDGYTF
TRBV19,TRBJ2-7,CASSSQGTYEQYF
TRBV5-5,TRBJ2-6,CASSYRVSGANVLTF